The clone carrying this T cell receptor (beta chain) was counted between two and nine times. The antigen is undetermined. The J segment lost 6 bases and the V segment lost 4 bases, leaving 10 bases of the junction unmatched. The germline CDR1 and CDR2 sequences are MNHEY and SVGAGI. The length of the CDR3 is 15 residues. The data were produced by immunoSEQ multiplex PCR, yet TCRdb's version contains in-frame clones alone and is incomplete. The sample contains under 110,000 clones, about 88% of which appear only once. The source of the sample is a study of cytomegalovirus exposure and HLA in healthy donors. Overall study results and limits: The study designated 150 or so TCR beta chains cytomegalovirus-associated. The classifier reportedly diagnosed cytomegalovirus status with high sensitivity and specificity. Many donors carried some public TCRs, although rarity characterized most TCR sequences.

This sequence was found in a woman between 18 and 30 years old in good health and CMV-seropositive. The sequenced sample was PBMCs. V and J are TRBV6-5 and TRBJ2-7, with TRBD1 identical over 9 bases. CDR3 sequence (DNA): TGTGCCAGCAGTTCCTCCGGGACAGGGTTACGCGAGCAGTACGTC. Translating gives CASSSSGTGLREQYV.